These 6 T cell receptor beta chains share one sample of origin, sequenced in a study of T-cell memory formation after mild COVID-19. TCRdb re-called the 5' RACE reads through MiXCR, storing one row per CDR3 protein. The sample lists 300,000 to 350,000 distinct CDR3 sequences, roughly 15% occurring once. Specimen: PBMCs or a T cell subset sorted from them (not recorded which). These receptors were collected from a man aged 18 to 30 who had mild COVID-19 (a few samples of this study predate the infection). Cell type and time point are not known.

This chain joins TRBV11-2 and TRBJ2-1, with 11 bases aligning to TRBD2. Germline loops: CDR1 SGHAT, CDR2 FQNNGV. The length of the CDR3 is 18 residues. With V trimmed by 1 base and J by 4 bases, 9 bases remained unmatched. CDR3 protein: CASSLGGFGTSGYNEQFF. The CDR3, as DNA: TGTGCCAGCAGCTTAGGAGGATTTGGGACTAGCGGATACAATGAGCAGTTCTTC.

There are a few counts of this clonotype. The chain employs TRBV24-1 and TRBJ2-5; 7 bases match TRBD1. Unmatched junction bases numbered 9, after V lost 5 bases and J lost 1 base. The CDR3 extends over 16 amino acids. Looked up from germline, CDR1 is KGHDR and CDR2 is SFDVKD. The CDR3 coding sequence is TGTGCCACCAGTGCCCTGGGGACAGAGGGCCAAGAGACCCAGTACTTC. Residues: CATSALGTEGQETQYF.

This clonotype was counted only a few times. J is TRBJ2-1 and V is TRBV14; 9 nucleotides match TRBD2. The CDR3 covers 17 residues. V shed 0 bases, J shed 6 bases, and the junction held 9 bases outside the gene matches. Looked up from germline, CDR1 is SGHDN and CDR2 is FVKESK. The CDR3 reads CASSQELAGGPSNEQFF. CDR3 DNA sequence: TGTGCCAGCAGCCAAGAACTGGCGGGGGGGCCTTCCAATGAGCAGTTCTTC.

This clonotype was found a few times. The chain uses TRBV20-1 and TRBJ1-3, with a tentative D call TRBD1 (6 bases). Trimming cost V 6 bases and J 0 bases, with 12 bases left between them. Germline CDR1 is DFQATT and CDR2 is SNEGSKA (reference sequence). The CDR3 consists of 14 residues. CDR3 amino acids: CSASGEPSGNTIYF. In nucleotides, the CDR3 is TGCAGTGCATCAGGGGAACCCTCTGGAAACACCATATATTTT.

This clonotype was counted between two and nine times. The chain combines TRBV28 with TRBJ2-7; unclear D gene. The V end lost 3 bases, the J end lost 7 bases, and 13 bases lay between the germline ends. The CDR3 runs to 13 residues. In germline, CDR1 is MDHEN, CDR2 SYDVKM. CDR3 nucleotides: TGTGCCAGCAGTTTCCGGGTCGGGCGAGAGCAGTACGTC. Its protein product is CASSFRVGREQYV.

The chain employs TRBV5-1 and TRBJ2-3; 13 nucleotides agree with TRBD2. Looked up from germline, CDR1 is SGHRS and CDR2 is YFSETQ. V lost 4 bases, J lost 6 bases, and 8 bases stayed unmatched. The CDR3 is made up of 16 amino acids. The DNA of the CDR3 is TGCGCCAGCAGCCGACCGGGACTAGCGGGGATGGATACGCAGTATTTT. Translating it yields CASSRPGLAGMDTQYF.